This record covers a single T cell receptor beta chain. Its antigen is undetermined. The repertoire was sequenced with immunoSEQ multiplex PCR; TCRdb's copy has only in-frame clones and lacks some. The table has about 17,000 clones, around 83% seen once. This record belongs to a study of T cells in localized non-small cell lung cancer. General observations from the study: Blood T cell density predicted longer survival; adjacent-lung clonality, shorter.

The CDR3 loop spans 15 amino acids. Germline V CDR1 and CDR2: SNHLY, FYNNEI. The V gene lost 3 bases and the J gene lost 4 bases, with 15 bases spanning the gap. The origin of this receptor is a male donor at least 60 years old with stage III lung adenocarcinoma. This specimen consisted of peripheral blood, obtained before any cancer treatment. V gene TRBV2 combines with J gene TRBJ1-2; TRBD1 is a possible D gene (6 bases). In DNA, the CDR3 is TGTGCCAGCAGTGAGGGCGGGGACACCCGCTATGGCTACACCTTC. It encodes CASSEGGDTRYGYTF.